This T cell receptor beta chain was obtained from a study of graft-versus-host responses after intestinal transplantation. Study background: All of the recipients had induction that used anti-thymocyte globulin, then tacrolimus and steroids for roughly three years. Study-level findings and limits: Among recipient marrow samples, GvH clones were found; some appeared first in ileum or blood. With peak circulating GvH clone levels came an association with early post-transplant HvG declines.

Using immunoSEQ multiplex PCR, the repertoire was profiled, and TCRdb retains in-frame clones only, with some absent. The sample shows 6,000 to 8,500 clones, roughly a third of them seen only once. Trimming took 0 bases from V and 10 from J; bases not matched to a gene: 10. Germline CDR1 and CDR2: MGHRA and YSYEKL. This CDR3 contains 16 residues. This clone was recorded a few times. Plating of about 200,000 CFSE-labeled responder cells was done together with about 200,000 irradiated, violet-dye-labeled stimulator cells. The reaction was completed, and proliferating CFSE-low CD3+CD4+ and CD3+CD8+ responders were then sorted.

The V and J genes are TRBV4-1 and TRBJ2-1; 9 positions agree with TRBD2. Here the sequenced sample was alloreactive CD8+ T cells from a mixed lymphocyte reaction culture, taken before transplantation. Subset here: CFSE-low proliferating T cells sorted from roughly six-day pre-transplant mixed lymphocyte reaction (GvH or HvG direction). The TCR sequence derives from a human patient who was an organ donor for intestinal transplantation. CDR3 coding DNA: TGCGCCAGCAGCCAAGACCCGACTAGCGGCCGGGAAGAGCAGTTCTTC. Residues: CASSQDPTSGREEQFF.